This TCR beta chain emerged from a study of cytomegalovirus exposure and HLA in healthy donors. Points from the study as a whole: Using the classifier, cytomegalovirus status was reportedly diagnosed with high specificity and sensitivity.

Per germline, CDR1 ENHRY and CDR2 SYGVKD. V was pared by 4 bases and J by 5 bases, with 8 bases of the junction left unmatched. This CDR3 has 15 residues. In regard to this clone: Its target is unknown.

In the PCR, 60 Vbeta and 13 Jbeta primers were used. Per the study methods: Counted up in a later analysis, unique TCR beta chains came to 65 million to 80 million, with about 9.9 million shared. The table came from immunoSEQ multiplex PCR; TCRdb's copy has only in-frame clones and leaves some out. For V, J and clone size, that table is used; D and trimming come from the DNA. Of some 130,000 clones listed, roughly three quarters are singletons. The sample taken for sequencing was PBMCs. The receptor was isolated from a man aged 35 to 55 in good health and CMV-seronegative. The genes are TRBV10-3 and TRBJ2-7; TRBD2 matches at 10 bases. This CDR3 is CAISGYSGGADEQYF. For the CDR3, the DNA is TGTGCCATCAGTGGCTACAGCGGGGGGGCAGACGAGCAGTACTTC.